This T cell receptor beta chain derives from a study of blood T cell repertoires in COVID-19. Looking at the study overall: COVID-19 samples collected from the United States, Italy and Spain covered acute and convalescent phases.

Assay used: immunoSEQ multiplex PCR; TCRdb lists only in-frame clones, some missing. Of around 130,000 clones in the sample, 84% were seen once. Deletions cut 4 bases from V and 2 bases from J, with 9 bases between. Germline lookup yields CDR1 DFQATT and CDR2 SNEGSKA (reference sequence). The CDR3 has 12 residues. Sequenced sample: peripheral blood. This sequence originates from a man in his sixties with acute or convalescent COVID-19. This sequence joins TRBV20-1 and TRBJ2-7; D not resolved. CDR3 amino acids: CSANDGPYEQYF. Here the CDR3 DNA reads TGCAGTGCTAATGATGGGCCCTACGAGCAGTACTTC.